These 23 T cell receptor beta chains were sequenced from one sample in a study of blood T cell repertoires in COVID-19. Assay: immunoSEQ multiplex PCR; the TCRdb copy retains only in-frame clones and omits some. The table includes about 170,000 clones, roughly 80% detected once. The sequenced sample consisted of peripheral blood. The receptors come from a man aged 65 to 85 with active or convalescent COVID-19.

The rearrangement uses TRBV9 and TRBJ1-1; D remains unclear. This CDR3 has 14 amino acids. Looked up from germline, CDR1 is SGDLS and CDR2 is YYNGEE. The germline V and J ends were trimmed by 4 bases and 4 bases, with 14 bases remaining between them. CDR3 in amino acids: CASSPGGESTEAFF. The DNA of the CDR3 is TGTGCCAGCAGCCCCGGTGGAGAGAGCACTGAAGCTTTCTTT.

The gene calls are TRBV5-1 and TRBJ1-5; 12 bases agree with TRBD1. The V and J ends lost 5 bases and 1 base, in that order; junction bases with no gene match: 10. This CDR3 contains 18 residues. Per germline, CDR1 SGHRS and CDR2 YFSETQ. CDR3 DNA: TGCGCCAGCAGGCCCGGGACAGGGGGCGTTTGGAGCAATCAGCCCCAGCATTTT. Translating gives CASRPGTGGVWSNQPQHF.

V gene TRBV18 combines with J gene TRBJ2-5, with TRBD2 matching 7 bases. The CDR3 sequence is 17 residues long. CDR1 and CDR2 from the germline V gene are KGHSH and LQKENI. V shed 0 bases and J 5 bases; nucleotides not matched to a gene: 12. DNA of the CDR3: TGTGCCAGCTCACCACCGATTTCTAGCGGCCTCAGGGAGACCCAGTACTTC. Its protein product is CASSPPISSGLRETQYF.

In nucleotides, the CDR3 is TGCGCCAGCAGCCAAGATCAAATCGCAGGGTTGGGGAGCAATCAGCCCCAGCATTTT. Protein: CASSQDQIAGLGSNQPQHF. The gene calls are TRBV4-1 and TRBJ1-5; D might be TRBD1 (5 bases). There are 19 residues in the CDR3. Trimming removed 0 bases from V and 1 base from J, with 19 bases in between. Germline loops: CDR1 MGHRA, CDR2 YSYEKL.

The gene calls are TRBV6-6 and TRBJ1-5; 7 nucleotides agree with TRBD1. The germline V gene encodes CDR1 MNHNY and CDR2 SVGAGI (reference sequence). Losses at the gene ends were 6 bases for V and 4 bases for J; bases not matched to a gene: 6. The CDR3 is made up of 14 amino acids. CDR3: CASREQGSNQPQHF. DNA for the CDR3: TGTGCCAGCAGGGAACAGGGGTCAAATCAGCCCCAGCATTTT.

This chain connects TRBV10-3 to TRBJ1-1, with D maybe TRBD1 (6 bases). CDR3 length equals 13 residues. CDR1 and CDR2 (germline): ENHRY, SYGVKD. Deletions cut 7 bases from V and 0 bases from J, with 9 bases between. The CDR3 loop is CAITGTLNTEAFF. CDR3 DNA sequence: TGTGCCATCACTGGGACACTGAACACTGAAGCTTTCTTT.

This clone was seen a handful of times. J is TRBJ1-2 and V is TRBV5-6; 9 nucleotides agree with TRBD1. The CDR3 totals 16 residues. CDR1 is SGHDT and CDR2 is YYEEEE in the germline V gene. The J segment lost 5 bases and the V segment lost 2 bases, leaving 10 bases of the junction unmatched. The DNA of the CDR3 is TGTGCCAGCAGCTTAAACAGGGGGCTTCAGGAGTATGGCTACACCTTC. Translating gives CASSLNRGLQEYGYTF.

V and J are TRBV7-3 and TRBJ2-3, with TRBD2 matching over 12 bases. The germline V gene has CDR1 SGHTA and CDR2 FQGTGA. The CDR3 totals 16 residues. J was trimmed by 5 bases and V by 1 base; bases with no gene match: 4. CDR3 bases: TGTGCCAGCAGCTTAAGACTAGCGGGAGTTAGAGATACGCAGTATTTT. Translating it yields CASSLRLAGVRDTQYF.

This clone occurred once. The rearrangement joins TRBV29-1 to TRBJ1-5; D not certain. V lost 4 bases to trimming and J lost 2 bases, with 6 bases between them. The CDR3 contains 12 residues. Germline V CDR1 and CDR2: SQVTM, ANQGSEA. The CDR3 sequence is CSVGRGNQPQHF. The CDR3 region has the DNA TGCAGCGTTGGGAGAGGCAATCAGCCCCAGCATTTT.

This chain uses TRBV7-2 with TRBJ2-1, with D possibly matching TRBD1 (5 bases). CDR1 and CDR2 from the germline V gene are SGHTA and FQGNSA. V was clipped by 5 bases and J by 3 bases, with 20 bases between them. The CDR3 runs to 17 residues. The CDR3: CASSTNQGRVGYNEQFF. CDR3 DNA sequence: TGTGCCAGCAGCACGAACCAGGGTAGGGTTGGCTACAATGAGCAGTTCTTC. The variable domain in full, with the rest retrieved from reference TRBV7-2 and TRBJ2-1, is GAGVSQSPSNKVTEKGKDVELRCDPISGHTALYWYRQSLGQGLEFLIYFQGNSAPDKSGLPSDRFSAERTGGSVSTLTIQRTQQEDSAVYLCASSTNQGRVGYNEQFFGPGTRLTVL.

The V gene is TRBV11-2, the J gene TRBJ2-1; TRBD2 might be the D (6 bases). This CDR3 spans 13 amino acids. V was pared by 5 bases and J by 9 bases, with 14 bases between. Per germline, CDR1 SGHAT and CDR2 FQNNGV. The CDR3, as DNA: TGTGCCAGCAGCAGGGACTTTCTGTTTGAGCAGTTCTTC. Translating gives CASSRDFLFEQFF.

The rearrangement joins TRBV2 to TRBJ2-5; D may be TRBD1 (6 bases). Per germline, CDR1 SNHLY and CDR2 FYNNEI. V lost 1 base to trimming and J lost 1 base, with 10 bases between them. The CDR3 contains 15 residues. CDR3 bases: TGTGCCAGCAGTGAAGGGGGGCACCGCCAAGAGACCCAGTACTTC. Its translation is CASSEGGHRQETQYF.

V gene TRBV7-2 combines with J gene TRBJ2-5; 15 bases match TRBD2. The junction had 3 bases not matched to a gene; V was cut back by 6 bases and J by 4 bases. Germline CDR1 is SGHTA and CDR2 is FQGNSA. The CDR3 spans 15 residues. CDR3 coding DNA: TGTGCCAGCAGTCCGGGACTAGCGGGGGGAGAGACCCAGTACTTC. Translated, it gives CASSPGLAGGETQYF.

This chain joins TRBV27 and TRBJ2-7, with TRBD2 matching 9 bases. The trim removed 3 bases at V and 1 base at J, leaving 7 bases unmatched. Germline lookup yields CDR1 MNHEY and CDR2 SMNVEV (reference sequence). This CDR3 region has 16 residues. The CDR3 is CASSFSLSGSSYEQYF. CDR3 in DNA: TGTGCCAGCAGTTTTTCTCTTAGCGGGAGTTCCTACGAGCAGTACTTC.

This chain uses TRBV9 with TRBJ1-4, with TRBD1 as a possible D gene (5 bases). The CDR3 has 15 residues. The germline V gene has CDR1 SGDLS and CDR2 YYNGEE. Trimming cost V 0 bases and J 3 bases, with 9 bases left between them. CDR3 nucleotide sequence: TGTGCCAGCAGCGTAGTGGCAGGGTCTAATGAAAAACTGTTTTTT. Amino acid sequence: CASSVVAGSNEKLFF.

In DNA form, the CDR3 reads TGTGCCAGCAGTGTTTCCCCAGGCACTTTAATCTATGGCTACACCTTC. Translation: CASSVSPGTLIYGYTF. V is TRBV6-1 and J is TRBJ1-2; no reliable D call. The CDR3 totals 16 residues. CDR1 and CDR2 from the germline V gene are MNHNS and SASEGT. The V gene lost 4 bases and the J gene lost 4 bases, with 19 bases spanning the gap.

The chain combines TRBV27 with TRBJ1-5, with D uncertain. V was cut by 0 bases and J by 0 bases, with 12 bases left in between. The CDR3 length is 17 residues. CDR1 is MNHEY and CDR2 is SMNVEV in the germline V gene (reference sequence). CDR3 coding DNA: TGTGCCAGCAGTTTATCGGGAGGGTTTGGTAGCAATCAGCCCCAGCATTTT. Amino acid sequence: CASSLSGGFGSNQPQHF.

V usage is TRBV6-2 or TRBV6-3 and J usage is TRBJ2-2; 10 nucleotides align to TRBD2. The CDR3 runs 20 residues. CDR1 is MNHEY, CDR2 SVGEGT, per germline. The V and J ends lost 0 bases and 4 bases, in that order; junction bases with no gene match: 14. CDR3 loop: CASSYSSTPESGGATGELFF. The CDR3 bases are TGTGCCAGCAGTTACTCGAGTACGCCGGAGAGCGGGGGGGCCACCGGGGAGCTGTTTTTT.

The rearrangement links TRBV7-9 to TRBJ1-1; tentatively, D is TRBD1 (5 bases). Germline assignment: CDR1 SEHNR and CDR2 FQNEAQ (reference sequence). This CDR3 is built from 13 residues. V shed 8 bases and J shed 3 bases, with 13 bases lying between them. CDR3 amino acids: CASRSGGYTEAFF. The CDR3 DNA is TGTGCCAGCCGGTCGGGGGGGTACACTGAAGCTTTCTTT.

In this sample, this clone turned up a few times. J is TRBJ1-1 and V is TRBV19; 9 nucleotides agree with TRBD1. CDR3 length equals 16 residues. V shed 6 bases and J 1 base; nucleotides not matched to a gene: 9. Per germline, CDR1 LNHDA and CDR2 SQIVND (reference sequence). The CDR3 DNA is TGTGCCAGTAGGAAAATCGGGACAGGGACGAACACTGAAGCTTTCTTT. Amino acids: CASRKIGTGTNTEAFF.

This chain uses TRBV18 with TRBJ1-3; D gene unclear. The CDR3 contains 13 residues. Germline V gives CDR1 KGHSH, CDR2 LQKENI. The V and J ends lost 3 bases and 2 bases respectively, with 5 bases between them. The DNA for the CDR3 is TGTGCCAGCTCACCCGGAGCTGGAAACACCATATATTTT. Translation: CASSPGAGNTIYF.

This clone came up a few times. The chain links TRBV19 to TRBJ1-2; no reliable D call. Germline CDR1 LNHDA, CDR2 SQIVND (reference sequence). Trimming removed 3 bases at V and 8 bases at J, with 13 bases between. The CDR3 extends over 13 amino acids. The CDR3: CASSISRMEGYTF. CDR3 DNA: TGTGCCAGTAGTATCAGCCGCATGGAGGGCTACACCTTC.

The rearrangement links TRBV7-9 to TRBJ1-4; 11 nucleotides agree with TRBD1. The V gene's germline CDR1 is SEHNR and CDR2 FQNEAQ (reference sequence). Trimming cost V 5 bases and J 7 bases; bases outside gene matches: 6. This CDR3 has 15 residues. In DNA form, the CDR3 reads TGTGCCAGCAGCAGAGGACAGGGGGCTAGTGAAAAACTGTTTTTT. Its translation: CASSRGQGASEKLFF.